This T cell receptor beta chain was found in a study of blood T cell repertoires in COVID-19. Across the whole study: PBMCs, B-cell-depleted T cells, or T cells were the source of the cDNA or gDNA that made up the material.

The V gene end was trimmed by 7 bases and the J gene end by 8 bases; junction bases not matched to a gene: 13. The germline V gene encodes CDR1 MGHRA and CDR2 YSYEKL. This CDR3 spans 16 amino acids. Clones were read by immunoSEQ multiplex PCR, and TCRdb kept only the in-frame ones, dropping some. The top ten clones hold about 2.5% of a sample with about 140,000 clones, about 89% of them seen once. This chain connects TRBV4-1 to TRBJ2-1; 11 bases are a match to TRBD1. The sequencing input was peripheral blood. The receptor was isolated from a middle-aged man with active COVID-19. The DNA for the CDR3 is TGCGCCAGCAAGCGGTTCCCGGGACAGGGGGGCGATGAGCAGTTCTTC. It specifies CASKRFPGQGGDEQFF.